The rows below give T cell receptor beta chains drawn from one sample of a study of neurological immune-mediated disorders. A single record per CDR3 protein comes from TCRdb applying MiXCR to the 5' RACE reads. The table includes 50,000 or so distinct CDR3 sequences, 3% to 3.5% detected once. The material sequenced was PBMCs. Every receptor here comes from a middle-aged man with multiple sclerosis. Both conserved end residues are part of each CDR3. D genes are given only for firm matches. Not all rows give a size; the values are once, few, many and, for expanded clones, a class.

.	many	TRBV20-1	TRBJ2-2	TGCAGTGCTAGATTCGGCCACTTAGGAAGGAACACCGGGGAGCTGTTTTTT	CSARFGHLGRNTGELFF
.	many	TRBV4-1	TRBJ1-1	TGCGCCAGCAGCCAAGTTGAGACAGGGAACACTGAAGCTTTCTTT	CASSQVETGNTEAFF
.	many	TRBV12-3/TRBV12-4	TRBJ2-5	TGTGCCAGCAGTTTGAGCATCCCCCAAGAGACCCAGTACTTC	CASSLSIPQETQYF
TRBD1	many	TRBV2	TRBJ2-7	TGTGCCAGCAGCCCGGGACAGGGAATCCACGAGCAGTACTTC	CASSPGQGIHEQYF
TRBD1	many	TRBV20-1	TRBJ2-4	TGCAGTGCTAGAGCCCAAGACAGGGTTTGGGATGACATTCAGTACTTC	CSARAQDRVWDDIQYF
TRBD1	many	TRBV5-1	TRBJ2-7	TGCGCCAGCAGTGGGACAGGGTACTACGAGCAGTACTTC	CASSGTGYYEQYF
.	many	TRBV6-5	TRBJ1-1	TGTGCCAGCAGTTACTCGTCCGGACGTCGCACTGAAGCTTTCTTT	CASSYSSGRRTEAFF
.	many	TRBV7-2	TRBJ1-2	TGTGCCAGCAGCACCCACCACTTGAGAGGCTACACCTTC	CASSTHHLRGYTF
.	many	TRBV15	TRBJ1-5	TGTGCCACCAGCAGAGGTACCGGGCCCCATTTT	CATSRGTGPHF
.	many	TRBV9	TRBJ2-1	TGTGCCAGCAGCGTAGCGGGATACAATGAGCAGTTCTTC	CASSVAGYNEQFF
.	many	TRBV5-1	TRBJ2-5	TGCGCCAGCAGCTTGGGAGTCAAAGGTGGGGAGACCCAGTACTTC	CASSLGVKGGETQYF
.	.	TRBV7-7	TRBJ2-2	TGTGCCAGCAGCTTGTCTTCGGTCTCGAACACCGGGGAGCTGTTTTTT	CASSLSSVSNTGELFF
.	few	TRBV7-2	TRBJ2-2	TGTGCCAGCAGCCGGACGGAAAACACCGGGGAGCTGTTTTTT	CASSRTENTGELFF
.	many	TRBV6-5	TRBJ1-5	TGTGCCAGCAGTTACGCGTCGGATCAGCCCCAGCATTTT	CASSYASDQPQHF
TRBD1	many	TRBV20-1	TRBJ1-2	TGCAGTGCGGCCGCCCAGGGGGCTTATTCTGGCTACACCTTC	CSAAAQGAYSGYTF
.	many	TRBV5-1	TRBJ1-1	TGCGCCAGCAGCTTACAGGGACGCATGAACACTGAAGCTTTCTTT	CASSLQGRMNTEAFF
TRBD1	many	TRBV25-1	TRBJ1-6	TGTGCCAGCAGGCTATCCGGGACAGATAATTCACCCCTCCACTTT	CASRLSGTDNSPLHF
.	many	TRBV4-2	TRBJ2-2	TGTGCCAGCAGCCAAGTGGGTTCCCGGGAGCTGTTTTTT	CASSQVGSRELFF
.	many	TRBV4-1	TRBJ1-2	TGCGCCAGCAGCCAGACTGACGGACACTATGGCTACACCTTC	CASSQTDGHYGYTF
.	many	TRBV29-1	TRBJ1-1	TGCAGCGTTGTCCAGGCCATGAACACTGAAGCTTTCTTT	CSVVQAMNTEAFF
.	many	TRBV3-1	TRBJ2-5	TGTGCCAGCAGCCACCGGCAGAACCAAGAGACCCAGTACTTC	CASSHRQNQETQYF
.	many	TRBV7-9	TRBJ2-7	TGTGCCAGCAGCCCAACCCTGGGCTACGAGCAGTACTTC	CASSPTLGYEQYF
.	many	TRBV5-1	TRBJ2-7	TGCGCCAGCCGCCGGGACACAGACTACGAGCAGTACTTC	CASRRDTDYEQYF
TRBD1	.	TRBV6-2/TRBV6-3	TRBJ1-5	TGTGCCAGCAGAACAATCAGGGGGCCTAGCAATCAGCCCCAGAATTTT	CASRTIRGPSNQPQNF
.	many	TRBV7-2	TRBJ2-1	TGTGCCAGCAGCAGAAGAGGGGGACCAGACAATGAGCAGTTCTTC	CASSRRGGPDNEQFF
TRBD1	many	TRBV2	TRBJ1-1	TGTGCCAGCAGTGAAAGTGGGACAGCGAACACTGAAGCTTTCTTT	CASSESGTANTEAFF
.	.	TRBV2	TRBJ1-5	TGTGCCAGCGGCTTCACAATTGGCAATCAGCCCCAGAATTTT	CASGFTIGNQPQNF
.	many	TRBV7-9	TRBJ2-3	TGTGCCAGCAGGGGGCGATCTGGGACAGATACGCAGTATTTT	CASRGRSGTDTQYF
.	many	TRBV24-1	TRBJ1-1	TGTGCCACCAGTGACCCTTTGAACACTGAAGCTTTCTTT	CATSDPLNTEAFF
.	many	TRBV12-3/TRBV12-4	TRBJ1-6	TGTGCCAGCAGTTTATCGGGGCTCTCACCCCTCCACTTT	CASSLSGLSPLHF
TRBD2	many	TRBV20-1	TRBJ2-7	TGCAGTGCTAGAGTTAGCGGGGGCTCCTACGAGCAGTACTTC	CSARVSGGSYEQYF
TRBD1	many	TRBV4-1	TRBJ1-6	TGCGCCAGCAGCCAACCCCGGACAGGGCATAATTCACCCCTCCACTTT	CASSQPRTGHNSPLHF
TRBD1	many	TRBV5-1	TRBJ2-1	TGCGCCAGCAGCTTGGGGCCGGGACAGGGGGCAAATGAGCAGTTCTTC	CASSLGPGQGANEQFF
.	many	TRBV6-5	TRBJ1-1	TGTGCCAGCACCCCACGTGGGGAGGGGCCGGGTGAAGCTTTCTTT	CASTPRGEGPGEAFF
TRBD2	many	TRBV20-1	TRBJ2-5	TGCAGTGCTAGAGATGGTTTTGGCGGTAGCGGGGGGGCGATGGAGACCCAGTACTTC	CSARDGFGGSGGAMETQYF
TRBD2	many	TRBV5-1	TRBJ2-1	TGCGCCAGCAGCTTCTACGGGGGGGCGTCGGGTGAGCAGTTCTTC	CASSFYGGASGEQFF
TRBD2	many	TRBV6-6	TRBJ2-7	TGTGCCAGCAGTTACTCGTCATCAGCGGGGAATTACTACGAGCAGTACTTC	CASSYSSSAGNYYEQYF
TRBD1	few	TRBV12-3/TRBV12-4	TRBJ2-7	TGTGCCAGCAGTTTTGGGACAGGGGTGGGCGAGCAGTACTTC	CASSFGTGVGEQYF
.	many	TRBV7-2	TRBJ2-1	TGTGCCAGCAGCTTAAAAACTGAGCACAATGAGCAGTTCTTC	CASSLKTEHNEQFF
TRBD1	.	TRBV20-1	TRBJ1-1	TGCAGTGCCCGGACAGGGAGCGTGAACACTGAAGCTTTCTTT	CSARTGSVNTEAFF
TRBD1	many	TRBV18	TRBJ1-5	TGTGCCAGCTCACCGGCGGGACAGGGCAATCAGCCCCAGCATTTT	CASSPAGQGNQPQHF
.	many	TRBV7-2	TRBJ1-1	TGTGCCAGCAGCCGAAATACACAGGGGAACACTGAAGCTTTCTTT	CASSRNTQGNTEAFF
.	many	TRBV12-3/TRBV12-4	TRBJ2-2	TGTGCCAGCAGCTGGGGCACCGGGGAGCTGTTTTTT	CASSWGTGELFF
.	many	TRBV5-1	TRBJ2-5	TGCGCCAGCAGCTTGGGCGCCAGGGGAGGAGAGACCCAGTACTTC	CASSLGARGGETQYF
.	many	TRBV7-2	TRBJ2-2	TGTGCCAGCAGCTGGCGGGCAGCTCGTGTCACCGGGGAGCTGTTTTTT	CASSWRAARVTGELFF
TRBD1	many	TRBV20-1	TRBJ1-4	TGCAGTGCTAGAGCGGACAGGAATGAAAAACTGTTTTTT	CSARADRNEKLFF
TRBD1	many	TRBV18	TRBJ1-5	TGTGCCAGCTCACCATACAGCCAGGGGACAGGAAGCAATCAGCCCCAGCATTTT	CASSPYSQGTGSNQPQHF
.	many	TRBV5-1	TRBJ2-1	TGCGCCAGCAGCTTGGAGGGAAGCTCCTACAATGAGCAGTTCTTC	CASSLEGSSYNEQFF